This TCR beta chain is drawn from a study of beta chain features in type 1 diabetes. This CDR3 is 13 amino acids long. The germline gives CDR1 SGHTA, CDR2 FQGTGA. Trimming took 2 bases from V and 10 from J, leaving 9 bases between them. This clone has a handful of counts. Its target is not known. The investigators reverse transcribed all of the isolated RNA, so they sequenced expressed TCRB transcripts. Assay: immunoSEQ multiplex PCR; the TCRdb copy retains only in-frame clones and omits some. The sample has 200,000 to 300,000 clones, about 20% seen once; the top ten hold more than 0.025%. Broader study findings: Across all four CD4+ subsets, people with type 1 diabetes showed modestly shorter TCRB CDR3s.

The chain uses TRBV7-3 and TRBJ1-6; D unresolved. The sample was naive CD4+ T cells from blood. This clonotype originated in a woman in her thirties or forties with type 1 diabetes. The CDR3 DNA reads TGTGCCAGCAGCTTACAGTTATCATCACCCCTCCACTTT. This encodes CASSLQLSSPLHF.